The 25 T cell receptor beta chains presented below share a single source sample, sequenced in a study of Ad26.COV2.S vaccination and SARS-CoV-2 variants. As to treatment: roughly 19 received Ad26.COV2.S at low or high dose, single or two shots; 5 received placebo; per-sample allocation not given. Sampling took place 63 days after the first vaccine or placebo injection. The protocol was immunoSEQ multiplex PCR, while the TCRdb copy is restricted to in-frame clones and leaves out a portion. The sample lists 410,000 or so clones, roughly 90% occurring once. The material was peripheral blood, obtained in a trial of Ad26.COV2.S vaccine versus placebo. Receptors originate from a person aged 18-60 years who received the Ad26.COV2.S COVID-19 vaccine or a placebo.

The chain carries TRBV15 and TRBJ2-7; perhaps TRBD1 as D (6 bases). Germline CDR1 and CDR2: LNHNV and YYDKDF (reference sequence). This CDR3 contains 15 residues. V dropped 0 bases and J dropped 1 base, with 10 bases sitting between them. The CDR3 sequence is CATSREKTGSYEQYF. The CDR3 nucleotides read TGTGCCACCAGCAGAGAAAAGACAGGATCCTACGAGCAGTACTTC.

The gene calls are TRBV7-6 and TRBJ2-7; TRBD2 aligns across 11 bases. V was clipped by 4 bases and J by 3 bases; unmatched bases: 2. The CDR3 extends over 14 amino acids. CDR1 is SGHVS and CDR2 is FNYEAQ in the germline V gene. The chain's CDR3 is CASSSLAGGYEQYF. The DNA of the CDR3 is TGTGCCAGCAGCTCCCTAGCGGGGGGCTACGAGCAGTACTTC.

This clone has just one count. V gene TRBV10-3 combines with J gene TRBJ1-2, with no clear D. The CDR3 has 14 amino acids. Germline V lookup: CDR1 ENHRY, CDR2 SYGVKD. V lost 4 bases to trimming and J lost 4 bases, with 13 bases between them. The CDR3 loop is CAISASFPSYGYTF. The CDR3 nucleotides are TGTGCCATCAGTGCGTCCTTTCCAAGCTATGGCTACACCTTC.

The chain carries TRBV19 and TRBJ1-4; 10 bases align to TRBD1. CDR1 is LNHDA and CDR2 is SQIVND in the germline V gene (reference sequence). The CDR3 contains 17 residues. V shed 5 bases and J 5 bases; nucleotides not matched to a gene: 11. The CDR3 region is CASSLEGQGPINEKLFF. The DNA of the CDR3 is TGTGCCAGTAGTTTGGAGGGACAGGGGCCGATAAATGAAAAACTGTTTTTT.

This sequence joins TRBV5-1 and TRBJ2-7, with D maybe TRBD2 (5 bases). The V gene's germline CDR1 is SGHRS and CDR2 YFSETQ. The CDR3 loop spans 14 amino acids. V shed 7 bases and J shed 7 bases, with 21 bases lying between them. The CDR3 coding sequence is TGCGCCAGCCATATGCATTCGGGGAATGGGGAGCAGTACTTC. Translation gives CASHMHSGNGEQYF.

Here the CDR3 reads CASTAWGSGVDTEAFF. DNA of the CDR3: TGTGCCAGTACCGCCTGGGGGTCGGGGGTGGACACTGAAGCTTTCTTT. The chain couples TRBV19 to TRBJ1-1, with TRBD1 as a possible D gene (5 bases). Germline CDR1 is LNHDA and CDR2 is SQIVND (reference sequence). There are 16 residues in the CDR3. Between the trimmed V and J ends, which lost 7 bases and 3 bases, there was a span of 21 bases.

The chain is built from TRBV12-3 or TRBV12-4 and TRBJ2-6; D not resolved. V lost 7 bases to trimming and J lost 0 bases, with 4 bases between them. The CDR3 contains 13 residues. CDR3: CASKPSGANVLTF. The CDR3 DNA follows: TGTGCCAGCAAGCCCTCTGGGGCCAACGTCCTGACTTTC.

V is TRBV4-1 and J is TRBJ2-1; 11 bases are a match to TRBD2. This CDR3 is 16 amino acids long. Germline V gene data show CDR1 as MGHRA and CDR2 as YSYEKL. V was clipped by 5 bases and J by 8 bases; unmatched bases: 11. CDR3 bases: TGCGCCAGCAGCTTAGCTAGCGGGGGGCGCCGGTATGAGCAGTTCTTC. It translates to CASSLASGGRRYEQFF.

This rearrangement joins TRBV6-5 to TRBJ2-1; 9 nucleotides line up with TRBD1. The length of the CDR3 is 14 residues. V lost 6 bases, J lost 6 bases, and 6 bases stayed unmatched. Germline V CDR1 and CDR2: MNHEY, SVGAGI. The CDR3 DNA reads as TGTGCCAGCAGCCGCGGACAGGGGAGCAATGAGCAGTTCTTC. Amino acids: CASSRGQGSNEQFF.

The J gene is TRBJ1-2, the V gene TRBV6-6; no clear D. Germline V gene lookup returns CDR1 MNHNY and CDR2 SVGAGI (reference sequence). CDR3 size: 15 residues. Trimming cost V 6 bases and J 4 bases, with 18 bases left between them. The CDR3 nucleotides are TGTGCCAGCAGCCAGAGCTGGCCGGAGTTCTATGGCTACACCTTC. It codes for CASSQSWPEFYGYTF.

V is TRBV27 and J is TRBJ2-7, with a possible D match to TRBD2 (6 bases). Germline V CDR1 and CDR2: MNHEY, SMNVEV (reference sequence). The CDR3 runs 15 residues. Trimming took off 2 bases at V and 2 bases at J, with 13 bases between the two ends. The CDR3 sequence is CASSLLPGVAYEQYF. In DNA, the CDR3 is TGTGCCAGCAGTTTACTACCGGGGGTCGCCTACGAGCAGTACTTC.

The chain links TRBV5-1 to TRBJ2-1; 8 bases fit TRBD1. The ends lost 2 bases at V and 0 bases at J; junction bases unmatched: 1. CDR1 and CDR2 (germline): SGHRS, YFSETQ. CDR3 length equals 15 residues. CDR3 nucleotides: TGCGCCAGCAGCTTCGACAGGGGCTCCTACAATGAGCAGTTCTTC. Translation: CASSFDRGSYNEQFF.

The chain recombines TRBV19 with TRBJ1-1; D is ambiguous. Germline CDR1 is LNHDA and CDR2 is SQIVND (reference sequence). The CDR3 totals 15 residues. Trimming removed 6 bases from V and 0 bases from J, with 14 bases in between. CDR3 in amino acids: CASSQNRFMNTEAFF. CDR3 DNA sequence: TGTGCCAGTAGCCAAAATAGGTTCATGAACACTGAAGCTTTCTTT.

This chain uses TRBV3-1 (or the pseudogene TRBV3-2) with TRBJ2-5; tentatively, D is TRBD2 (5 bases). CDR1 is LGHDT, CDR2 YNNKEL, per germline (reference sequence). V lost 7 bases to trimming and J lost 8 bases, with 17 bases between them. This CDR3 has 13 residues. CDR3 in amino acids: CASTLRLADTQYF. In nucleotides, the CDR3 is TGTGCCAGCACCCTCCGGCTAGCCGATACCCAGTACTTC.

CDR3 in DNA: TGTGCCAGCAGCAGGCCAGGGCGGGGCACCTACGAGCAGTACTTC. This translates into CASSRPGRGTYEQYF. The chain carries TRBV11-2 and TRBJ2-7; TRBD2 might be the D (6 bases). V was cut by 5 bases and J by 2 bases, with 16 bases left in between. The CDR3 sequence is 15 residues long. CDR1 and CDR2 (germline): SGHAT, FQNNGV.

This chain links TRBV15 with TRBJ1-1; TRBD1 matches at 7 bases. V gave up 6 bases and J gave up 1 base; unmatched junction bases: 5. The V gene's germline CDR1 is LNHNV and CDR2 YYDKDF (reference sequence). The CDR3 length is 14 residues. The CDR3, as DNA: TGTGCCACCAGTAGGGGGCCGGGGAACACTGAAGCTTTCTTT. Protein product: CATSRGPGNTEAFF.

Notes on this clone: Germline and junction disagree at one end, which may indicate a read error. The rearrangement joins TRBV7-2 to TRBJ1-5; D gene unclear. Germline V gene data show CDR1 as SGHTA and CDR2 as FQGNSA. The CDR3 loop spans 16 amino acids. The CDR3 loop reads CASSLARIGGNQPQHF. The CDR3 DNA follows: TGTGCCAGCAGTTTAGCCCGAATTGGCGGGAATCAGCCCCAGCATTTT.

This clone was observed a handful of times. V usage is TRBV7-7 and J usage is TRBJ2-3; 10 nucleotides line up with TRBD2. The CDR3 runs to 15 residues. V lost 5 bases and J lost 4; bases outside the gene matches: 6. Germline CDR1 is SSHAT and CDR2 is FNYEAQ (reference sequence). This chain's CDR3 is CASSPTSGVADTQYF. The CDR3 nucleotides read TGTGCCAGCAGCCCTACTAGCGGGGTTGCAGATACGCAGTATTTT.

The chain couples TRBV10-3 to TRBJ1-3; D not certain. V gave up 6 bases and J gave up 1 base, with 16 bases separating them. This CDR3 contains 16 residues. Germline V gene lookup returns CDR1 ENHRY and CDR2 SYGVKD. The DNA for the CDR3 is TGTGCCATCAGGGCACCCGACCGTCTTTCTGGAAACACCATATATTTT. Its translation: CAIRAPDRLSGNTIYF.

The chain has TRBV30 and TRBJ2-5, with D tentatively TRBD1 (6 bases). This CDR3 has 13 amino acids. Germline V gene data show CDR1 as GTSNPN and CDR2 as SVGIG (reference sequence). V was shortened by 3 bases and J by 5 bases, with 13 bases between the two germline ends. For the CDR3, the DNA is TGTGCCTGGAGAACAGGGCGGCGGGAGACCCAGTACTTC. It encodes CAWRTGRRETQYF.

The chain joins TRBV19 to TRBJ2-7; D is ambiguous. The CDR3 runs to 13 residues. In germline, CDR1 is LNHDA, CDR2 SQIVND (reference sequence). Trimming took off 5 bases at V and 0 bases at J, with 8 bases between the two ends. CDR3 DNA sequence: TGTGCCAGTAGTTGGGGAAACTCCTACGAGCAGTACTTC. Amino acids: CASSWGNSYEQYF.

The V call is TRBV19, the J call TRBJ2-2, with D possibly matching TRBD1 (5 bases). V lost 3 bases, J lost 4 bases, and 12 bases lay in between. Germline V gene data show CDR1 as LNHDA and CDR2 as SQIVND (reference sequence). This CDR3 has 15 residues. CDR3 sequence: CASSISRVGTGELFF. In DNA form, the CDR3 reads TGTGCCAGTAGTATCTCCAGGGTCGGCACCGGGGAGCTGTTTTTT.

The chain carries TRBV27 and TRBJ1-3, with a tentative D call TRBD1 (5 bases). The V and J ends lost 1 base and 1 base respectively, with 8 bases between them. The CDR3 is 15 residues long. Germline-derived CDR1 and CDR2 are MNHEY and SMNVEV (reference sequence). CDR3 in amino acids: CASSLLAGSGNTIYF. The CDR3 DNA follows: TGTGCCAGCAGTTTATTGGCAGGGTCTGGAAACACCATATATTTT.

V is TRBV2 and J is TRBJ1-2; D call uncertain. Germline loops: CDR1 SNHLY, CDR2 FYNNEI. V was clipped by 4 bases and J by 2 bases, with 14 bases between them. This CDR3 is 15 amino acids long. CDR3 DNA: TGTGCCAGCAGTGGCACAACCGGGCCAAACTATGGCTACACCTTC. It specifies CASSGTTGPNYGYTF.

The chain has TRBV5-1 and TRBJ2-2, with D unresolved. CDR3 length: 11 residues. Trimming left V 5 bases short and J 7 bases short, with 6 bases between. From germline, CDR1 is SGHRS and CDR2 YFSETQ. The DNA for the CDR3 is TGCGCCAGCAGAACGGGCGGGGAGCTGTTTTTT. Amino acid sequence: CASRTGGELFF.